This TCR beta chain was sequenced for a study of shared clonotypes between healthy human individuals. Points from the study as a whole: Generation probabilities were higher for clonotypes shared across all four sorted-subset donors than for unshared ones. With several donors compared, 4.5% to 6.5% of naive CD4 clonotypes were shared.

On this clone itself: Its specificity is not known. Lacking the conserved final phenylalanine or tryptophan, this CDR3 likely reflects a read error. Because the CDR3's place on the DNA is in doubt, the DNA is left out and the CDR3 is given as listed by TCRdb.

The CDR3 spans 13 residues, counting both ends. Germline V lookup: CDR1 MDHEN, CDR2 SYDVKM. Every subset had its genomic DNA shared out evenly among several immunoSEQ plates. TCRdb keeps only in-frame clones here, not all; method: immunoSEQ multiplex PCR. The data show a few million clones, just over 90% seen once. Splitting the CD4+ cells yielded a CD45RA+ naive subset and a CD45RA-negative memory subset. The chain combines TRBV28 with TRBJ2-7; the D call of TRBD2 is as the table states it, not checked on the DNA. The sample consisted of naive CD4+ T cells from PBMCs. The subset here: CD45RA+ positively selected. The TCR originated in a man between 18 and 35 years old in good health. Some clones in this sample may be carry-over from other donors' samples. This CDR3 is CASSLNYQGLQVY.